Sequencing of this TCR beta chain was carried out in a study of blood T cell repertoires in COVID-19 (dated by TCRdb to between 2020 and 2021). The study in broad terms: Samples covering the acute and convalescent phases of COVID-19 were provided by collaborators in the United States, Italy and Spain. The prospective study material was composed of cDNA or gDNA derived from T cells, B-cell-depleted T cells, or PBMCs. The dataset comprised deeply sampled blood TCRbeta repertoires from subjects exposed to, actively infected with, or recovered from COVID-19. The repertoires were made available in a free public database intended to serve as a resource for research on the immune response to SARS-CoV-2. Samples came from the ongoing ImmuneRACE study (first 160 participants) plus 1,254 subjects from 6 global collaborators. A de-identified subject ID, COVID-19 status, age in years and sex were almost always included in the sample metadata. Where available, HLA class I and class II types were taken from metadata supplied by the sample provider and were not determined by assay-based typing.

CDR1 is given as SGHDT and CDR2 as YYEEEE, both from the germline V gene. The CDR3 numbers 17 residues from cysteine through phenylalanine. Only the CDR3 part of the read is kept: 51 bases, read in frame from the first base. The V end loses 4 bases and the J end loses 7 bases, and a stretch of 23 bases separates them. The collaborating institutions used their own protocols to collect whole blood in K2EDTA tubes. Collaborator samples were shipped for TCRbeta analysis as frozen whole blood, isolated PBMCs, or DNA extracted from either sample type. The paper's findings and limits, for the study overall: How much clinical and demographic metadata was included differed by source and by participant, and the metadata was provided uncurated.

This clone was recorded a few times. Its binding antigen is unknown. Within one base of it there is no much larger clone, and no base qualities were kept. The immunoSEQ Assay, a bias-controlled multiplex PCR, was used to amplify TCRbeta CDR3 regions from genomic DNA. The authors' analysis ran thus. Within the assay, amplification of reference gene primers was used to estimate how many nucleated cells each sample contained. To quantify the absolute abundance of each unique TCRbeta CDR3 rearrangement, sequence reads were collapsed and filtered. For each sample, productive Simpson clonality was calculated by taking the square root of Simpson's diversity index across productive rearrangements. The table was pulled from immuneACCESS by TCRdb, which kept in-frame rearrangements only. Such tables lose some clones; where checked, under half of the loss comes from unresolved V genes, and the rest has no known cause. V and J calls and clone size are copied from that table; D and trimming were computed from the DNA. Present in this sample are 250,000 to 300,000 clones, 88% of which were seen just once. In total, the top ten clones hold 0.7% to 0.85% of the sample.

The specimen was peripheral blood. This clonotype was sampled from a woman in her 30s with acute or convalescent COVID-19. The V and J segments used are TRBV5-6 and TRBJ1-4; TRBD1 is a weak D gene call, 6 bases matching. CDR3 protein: CASSPGGGRVNGEKLFF. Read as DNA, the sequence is TGTGCCAGCAGCCCGGGCGGGGGGCGAGTCAATGGTGAAAAACTGTTTTTT.